Included here is one T cell receptor beta chain sequence, with context. Its matching antigen is unknown. V dropped 5 bases and J dropped 5; count of bases not matched to a gene: 1. The CDR3 covers 14 residues. CDR1 is MNHNY, CDR2 SVGAGI, per germline (reference sequence). This sample was taken from a study of a mutant IDH1 vaccine in newly diagnosed glioma. Across the study: First vaccine doses came 4-6 weeks after radiotherapy alone, or with temozolomide cycles. Before enrollment, the patients had been treated with radiotherapy alone, temozolomide alone, or both together. Most of them had received both.

Overall study results and limits: Among top peripheral T cell clonotypes, changes seemed unrelated to pseudoprogression.

The time point here: week 47, end of study. A 20-mer mutant IDH1 peptide at 300 ug was injected subcutaneously with topical imiquimod. New astrocytomas of WHO grade 3 or 4 that were IDH1-mutant and ATRX-lost were found in the donors. TCRdb's table, derived via immunoSEQ multiplex PCR, lists solely in-frame clones and lacks some. This table holds roughly 56,000 clones, about 71% found once. The sample consisted of PBMCs, taken from a glioma patient whose treatment included an IDH1 peptide vaccine. This chain joins TRBV6-6 and TRBJ2-4; TRBD2 agrees at 12 bases. The sequence derives from a man aged 45 to 65 with glioma. CDR3 sequence reads: CASSRLAGENIQYF. CDR3 in DNA: TGTGCCAGCAGTCGACTAGCGGGGGAAAACATTCAGTACTTC.